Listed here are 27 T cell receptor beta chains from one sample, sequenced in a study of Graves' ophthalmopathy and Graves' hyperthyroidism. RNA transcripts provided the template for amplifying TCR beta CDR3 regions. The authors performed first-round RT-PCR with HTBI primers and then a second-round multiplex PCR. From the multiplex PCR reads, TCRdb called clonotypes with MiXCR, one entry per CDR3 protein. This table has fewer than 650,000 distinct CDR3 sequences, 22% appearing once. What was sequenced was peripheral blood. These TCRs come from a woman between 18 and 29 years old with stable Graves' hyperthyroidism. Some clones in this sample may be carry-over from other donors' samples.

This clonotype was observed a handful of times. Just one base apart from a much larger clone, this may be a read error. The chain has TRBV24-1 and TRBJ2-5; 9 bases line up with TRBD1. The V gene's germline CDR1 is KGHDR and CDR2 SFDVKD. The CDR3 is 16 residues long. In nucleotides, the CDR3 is TGTGCCACCAGTGTGGGTGCGGGACAGGGTGGAGAGACCAAGTACTTC. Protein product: CATSVGAGQGGETKYF.

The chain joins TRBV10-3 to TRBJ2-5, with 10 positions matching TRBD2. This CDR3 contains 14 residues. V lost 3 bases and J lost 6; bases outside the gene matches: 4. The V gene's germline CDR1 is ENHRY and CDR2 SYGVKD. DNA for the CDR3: TGTGCCATCAGTGAAGTAGCGGGGGGTCAGACCCAGTACTTC. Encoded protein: CAISEVAGGQTQYF.

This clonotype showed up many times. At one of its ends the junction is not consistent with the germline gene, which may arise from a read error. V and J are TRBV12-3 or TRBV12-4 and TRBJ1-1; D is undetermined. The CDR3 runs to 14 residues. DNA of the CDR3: TGTGCCAACAGTTTATGGGAGGGAGACACTGAAGCTTTCTTT. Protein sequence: CANSLWEGDTEAFF.

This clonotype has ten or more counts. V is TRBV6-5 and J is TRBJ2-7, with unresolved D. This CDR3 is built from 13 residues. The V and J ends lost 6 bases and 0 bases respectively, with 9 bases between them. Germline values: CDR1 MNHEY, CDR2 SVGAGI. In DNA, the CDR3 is TGTGCCAGCAGCTATATTCGCTCCTACGAGCAGTACTTC. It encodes CASSYIRSYEQYF.

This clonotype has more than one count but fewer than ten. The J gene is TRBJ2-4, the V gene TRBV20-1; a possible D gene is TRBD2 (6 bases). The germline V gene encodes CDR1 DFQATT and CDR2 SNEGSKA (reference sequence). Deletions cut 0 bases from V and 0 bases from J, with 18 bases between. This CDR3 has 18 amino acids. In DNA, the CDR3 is TGCAGTGCTAGAGATGGCATAGGGCGGGAACAAGCCAAAAACATTCAGTACTTC. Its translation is CSARDGIGREQAKNIQYF.

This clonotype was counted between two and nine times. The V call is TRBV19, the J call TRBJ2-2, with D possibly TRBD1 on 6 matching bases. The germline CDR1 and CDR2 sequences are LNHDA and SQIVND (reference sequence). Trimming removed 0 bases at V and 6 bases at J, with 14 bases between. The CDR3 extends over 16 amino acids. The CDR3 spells CASSIDHTGRSGELFF. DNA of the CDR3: TGTGCCAGTAGTATAGATCACACAGGGCGGTCCGGGGAGCTGTTTTTT.

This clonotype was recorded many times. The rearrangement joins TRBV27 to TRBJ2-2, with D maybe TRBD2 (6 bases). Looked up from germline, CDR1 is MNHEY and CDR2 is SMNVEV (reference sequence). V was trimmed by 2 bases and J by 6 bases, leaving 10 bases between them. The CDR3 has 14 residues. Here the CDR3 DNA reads TGTGCCAGCAGTTTAACACGGGAGCCCGGGGAGCTGTTTTTT. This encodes CASSLTREPGELFF.

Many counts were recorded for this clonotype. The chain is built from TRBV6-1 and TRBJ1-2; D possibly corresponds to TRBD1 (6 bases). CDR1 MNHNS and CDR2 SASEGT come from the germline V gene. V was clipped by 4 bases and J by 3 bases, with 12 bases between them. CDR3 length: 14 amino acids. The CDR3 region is CASSGRGADYGYTF. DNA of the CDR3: TGTGCCAGCAGTGGGCGGGGGGCAGACTATGGCTACACCTTC.

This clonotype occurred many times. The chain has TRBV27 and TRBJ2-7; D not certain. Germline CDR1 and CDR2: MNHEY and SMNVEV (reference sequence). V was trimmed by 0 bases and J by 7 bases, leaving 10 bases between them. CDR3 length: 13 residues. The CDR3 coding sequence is TGTGCCAGCAGTTTATCCCGCTATGGGGAGCAGTACTTC. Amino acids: CASSLSRYGEQYF.

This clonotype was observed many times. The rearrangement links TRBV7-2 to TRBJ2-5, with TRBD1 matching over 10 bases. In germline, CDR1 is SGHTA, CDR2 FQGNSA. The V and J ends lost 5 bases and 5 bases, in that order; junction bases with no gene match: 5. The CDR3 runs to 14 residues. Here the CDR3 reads CASSRDRGRETQYF. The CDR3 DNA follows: TGTGCCAGCAGCCGAGACAGGGGGCGGGAGACCCAGTACTTC.

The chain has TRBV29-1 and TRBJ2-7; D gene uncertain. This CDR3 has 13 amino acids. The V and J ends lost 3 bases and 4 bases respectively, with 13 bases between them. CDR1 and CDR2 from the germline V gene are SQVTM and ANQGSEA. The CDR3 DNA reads TGCAGCGTTGAGATTGGACCTGTTTACGAGCAGTACTTC. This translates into CSVEIGPVYEQYF.

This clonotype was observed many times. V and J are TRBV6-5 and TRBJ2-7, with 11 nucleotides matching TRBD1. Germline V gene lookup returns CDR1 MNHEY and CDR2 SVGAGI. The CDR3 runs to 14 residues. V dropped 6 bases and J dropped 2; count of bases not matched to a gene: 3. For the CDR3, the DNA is TGTGCCAGCAGAGGACAGGGGGCCACCTACGAGCAGTACTTC. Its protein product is CASRGQGATYEQYF.

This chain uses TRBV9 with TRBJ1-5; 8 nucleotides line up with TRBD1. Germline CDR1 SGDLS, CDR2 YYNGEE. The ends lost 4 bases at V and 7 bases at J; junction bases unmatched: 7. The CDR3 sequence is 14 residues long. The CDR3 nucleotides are TGTGCCAGCAGCACGGGGACAGGCTACCAGCCCCAGCATTTT. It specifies CASSTGTGYQPQHF.

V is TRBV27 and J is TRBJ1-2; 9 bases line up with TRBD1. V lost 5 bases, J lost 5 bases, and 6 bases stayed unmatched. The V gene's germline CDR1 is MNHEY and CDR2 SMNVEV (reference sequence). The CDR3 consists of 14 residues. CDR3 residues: CASSPVDRGYGYTF. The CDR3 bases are TGTGCCAGCAGTCCAGTAGACAGGGGGTATGGCTACACCTTC.

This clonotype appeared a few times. The CDR3 DNA sequence: TGCGCCAGCAGCCTTAAGGACAGCATGAACACTGAAGCTTTCTTT. Amino acid sequence: CASSLKDSMNTEAFF. This chain links TRBV4-1 with TRBJ1-1; tentative D call: TRBD1 (6 bases). Germline values: CDR1 MGHRA, CDR2 YSYEKL. Trimming removed 4 bases at V and 0 bases at J, with 12 bases between. This CDR3 has 15 amino acids.

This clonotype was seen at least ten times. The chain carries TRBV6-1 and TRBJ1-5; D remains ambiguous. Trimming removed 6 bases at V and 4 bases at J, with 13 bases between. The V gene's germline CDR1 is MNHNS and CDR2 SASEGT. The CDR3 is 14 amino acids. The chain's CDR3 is CASSTWPGNQPQHF. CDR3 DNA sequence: TGTGCCAGCAGCACGTGGCCGGGGAATCAGCCCCAGCATTTT.

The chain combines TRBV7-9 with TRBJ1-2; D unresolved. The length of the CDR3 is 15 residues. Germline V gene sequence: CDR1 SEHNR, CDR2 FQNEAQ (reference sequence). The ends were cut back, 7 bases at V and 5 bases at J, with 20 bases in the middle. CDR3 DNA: TGTGCCAGCACCATGACGTCGGGGTCCTTTTATGGCTACACCTTC. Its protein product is CASTMTSGSFYGYTF.

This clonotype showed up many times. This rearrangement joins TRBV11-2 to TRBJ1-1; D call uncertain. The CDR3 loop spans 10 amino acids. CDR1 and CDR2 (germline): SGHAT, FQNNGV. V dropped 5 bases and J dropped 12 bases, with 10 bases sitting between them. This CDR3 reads CASSPPLTFF. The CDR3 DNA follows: TGTGCCAGCAGCCCACCATTAACTTTCTTT.

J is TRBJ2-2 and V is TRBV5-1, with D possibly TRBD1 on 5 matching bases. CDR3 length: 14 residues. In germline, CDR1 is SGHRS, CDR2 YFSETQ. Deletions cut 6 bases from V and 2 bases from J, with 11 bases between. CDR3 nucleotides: TGCGCCAGCACGCAACAGGTTAACACCGGGGAGCTGTTTTTT. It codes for CASTQQVNTGELFF.

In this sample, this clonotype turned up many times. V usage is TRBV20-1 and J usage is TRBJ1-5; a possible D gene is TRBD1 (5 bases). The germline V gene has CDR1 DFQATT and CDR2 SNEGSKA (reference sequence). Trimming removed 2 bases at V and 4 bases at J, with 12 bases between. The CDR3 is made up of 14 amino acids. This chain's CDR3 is CSARRRDRNQPQHF. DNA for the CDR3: TGCAGTGCTAGACGGAGGGACCGAAATCAGCCCCAGCATTTT.

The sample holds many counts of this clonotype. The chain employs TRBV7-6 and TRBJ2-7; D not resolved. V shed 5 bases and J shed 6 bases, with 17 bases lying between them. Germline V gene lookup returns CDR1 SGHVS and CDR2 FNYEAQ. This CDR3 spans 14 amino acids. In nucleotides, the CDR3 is TGTGCCAGCAGCCCGCGGCGAGATTTAACCGAGCAGTACTTC. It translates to CASSPRRDLTEQYF. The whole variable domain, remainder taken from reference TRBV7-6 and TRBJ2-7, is GAGVSQSPRYKVTKRGQDVALRCDPISGHVSLYWYRQALGQGPEFLTYFNYEAQQDKSGLPNDRFSAERPEGSISTLTIQRTEQRDSAMYRCASSPRRDLTEQYFGPGTRLTVT.

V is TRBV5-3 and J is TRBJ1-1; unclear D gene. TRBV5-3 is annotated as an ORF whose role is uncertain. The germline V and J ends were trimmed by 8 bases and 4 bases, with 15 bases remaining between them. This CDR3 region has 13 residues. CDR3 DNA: TGTGCCAGCAGCCCGATTGGGAGCACTGAAGCTTTCTTT. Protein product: CASSPIGSTEAFF.

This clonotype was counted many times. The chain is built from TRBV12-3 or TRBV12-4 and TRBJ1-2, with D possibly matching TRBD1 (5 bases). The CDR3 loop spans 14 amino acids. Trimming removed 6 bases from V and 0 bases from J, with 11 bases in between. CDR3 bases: TGTGCCAGCAGCCCCAGGGCAGCTAACTATGGCTACACCTTC. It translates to CASSPRAANYGYTF.

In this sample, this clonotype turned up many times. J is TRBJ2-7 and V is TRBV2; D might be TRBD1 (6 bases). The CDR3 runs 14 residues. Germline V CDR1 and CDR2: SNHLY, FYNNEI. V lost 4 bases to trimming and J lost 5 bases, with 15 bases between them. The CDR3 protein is CASSAWTATDEQYF. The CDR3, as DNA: TGTGCCAGCAGTGCCTGGACAGCGACAGACGAGCAGTACTTC.

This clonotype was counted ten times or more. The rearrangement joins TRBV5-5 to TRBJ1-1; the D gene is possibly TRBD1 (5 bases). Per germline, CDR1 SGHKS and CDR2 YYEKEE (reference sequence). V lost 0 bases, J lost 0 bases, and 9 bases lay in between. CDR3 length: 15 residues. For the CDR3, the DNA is TGTGCCAGCAGCTTGGAGGACAAGATGAACACTGAAGCTTTCTTT. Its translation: CASSLEDKMNTEAFF.

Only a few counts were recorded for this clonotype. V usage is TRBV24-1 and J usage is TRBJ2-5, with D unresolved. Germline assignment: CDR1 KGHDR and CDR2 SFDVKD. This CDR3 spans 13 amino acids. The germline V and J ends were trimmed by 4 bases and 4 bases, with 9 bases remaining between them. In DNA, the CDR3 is TGTGCCACCAGTGACTCGACGCGAGAGACCCAGTACTTC. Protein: CATSDSTRETQYF.

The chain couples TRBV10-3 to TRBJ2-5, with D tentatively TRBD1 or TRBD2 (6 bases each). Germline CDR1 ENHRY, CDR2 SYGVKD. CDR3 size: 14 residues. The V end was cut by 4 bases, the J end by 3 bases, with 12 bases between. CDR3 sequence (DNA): TGTGCCATCAGTGTACAAGGGGGGAAAGAGACCCAGTACTTC. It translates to CAISVQGGKETQYF.